This T cell receptor beta chain was documented in a study of T cell responses to AZD1222 COVID-19 vaccine. This CDR3 is built from 13 residues. Trimming stripped 1 base from V and 5 bases from J, with 9 bases between. Germline CDR1 reads SGHNT; CDR2 reads YYREEE (reference sequence). Study observations and caveats: Researchers took repertoire samples only after the peak T cell response had come. Regions 160-218 and 743-854 held dominance among vaccine-associated CD4 TCRs, which spanned spike.

Worth noting for this clone: Its antigen is currently unknown.

The repertoire was sequenced with immunoSEQ multiplex PCR; TCRdb's copy has only in-frame clones and lacks some. The sample lists about 110,000 clones, 89% occurring once. Here the sequenced sample was peripheral blood, taken on day 0 of AZD1222 vaccination. This receptor was identified in an adult in good health. The chain combines TRBV5-4 with TRBJ2-5, with D tentatively TRBD2 (6 bases). The CDR3 spells CASSLTSMETQYF. The CDR3 coding sequence is TGTGCCAGCAGCTTGACTAGCATGGAGACCCAGTACTTC.